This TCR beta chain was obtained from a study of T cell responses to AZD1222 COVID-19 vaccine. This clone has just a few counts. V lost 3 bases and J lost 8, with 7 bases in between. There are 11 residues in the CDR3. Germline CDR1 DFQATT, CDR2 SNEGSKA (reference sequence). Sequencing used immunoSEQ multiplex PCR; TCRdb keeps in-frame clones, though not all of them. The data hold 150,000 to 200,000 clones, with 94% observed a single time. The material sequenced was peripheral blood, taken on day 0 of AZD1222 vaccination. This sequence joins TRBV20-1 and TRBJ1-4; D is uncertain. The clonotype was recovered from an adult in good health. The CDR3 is CSARGREKLFF. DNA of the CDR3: TGCAGTGCTAGGGGTAGAGAAAAACTGTTTTTT.